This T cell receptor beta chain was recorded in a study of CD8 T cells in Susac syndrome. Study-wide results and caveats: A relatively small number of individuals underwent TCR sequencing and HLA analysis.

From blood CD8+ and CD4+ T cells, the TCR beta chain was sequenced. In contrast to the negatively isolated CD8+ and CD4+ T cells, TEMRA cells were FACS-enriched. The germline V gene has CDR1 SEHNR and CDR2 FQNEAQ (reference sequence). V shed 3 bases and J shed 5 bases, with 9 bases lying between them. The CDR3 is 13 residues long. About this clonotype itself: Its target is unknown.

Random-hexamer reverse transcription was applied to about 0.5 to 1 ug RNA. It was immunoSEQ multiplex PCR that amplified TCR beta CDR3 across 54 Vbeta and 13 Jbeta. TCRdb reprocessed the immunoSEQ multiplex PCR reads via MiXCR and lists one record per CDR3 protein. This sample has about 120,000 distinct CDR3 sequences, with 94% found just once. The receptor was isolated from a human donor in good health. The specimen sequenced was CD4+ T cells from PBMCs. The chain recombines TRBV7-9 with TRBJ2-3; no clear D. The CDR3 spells CASSFPQRDTQYF. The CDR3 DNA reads TGTGCCAGCAGCTTCCCCCAGAGAGATACGCAGTATTTT.